At least ten counts were recorded for the clone carrying this TCR beta chain. The antigen is not known. The record originates from a study of T cell repertoires in cytomegalovirus infection. Trimming shortened V by 3 bases and J by 9 bases, and 12 bases separated the two germline ends. Per the germline V gene, CDR1 is LNHNV and CDR2 is YYDKDF (reference sequence). CDR3 length equals 12 residues. TCRdb independently ran MiXCR on the reads; one entry per CDR3 protein. The sample lists more than 250,000 distinct CDR3 sequences, approximately 15% seen once, with 8.8% in the top ten. Findings and limits, study-wide: CMV carriers having the relevant HLA were flagged by cumulative public TCR beta family frequency.

The TCR sequence derives from a human donor in good health (CMV status not recorded). Some clones in this sample may be carry-over from other donors' samples. The sample consisted of PBMCs. V gene TRBV15 combines with J gene TRBJ2-7; D may be TRBD2 (5 bases). CDR3 in DNA: TGTGCCACCAGCAGCGCGGGCACGTGGCAGTACTTC. It codes for CATSSAGTWQYF.